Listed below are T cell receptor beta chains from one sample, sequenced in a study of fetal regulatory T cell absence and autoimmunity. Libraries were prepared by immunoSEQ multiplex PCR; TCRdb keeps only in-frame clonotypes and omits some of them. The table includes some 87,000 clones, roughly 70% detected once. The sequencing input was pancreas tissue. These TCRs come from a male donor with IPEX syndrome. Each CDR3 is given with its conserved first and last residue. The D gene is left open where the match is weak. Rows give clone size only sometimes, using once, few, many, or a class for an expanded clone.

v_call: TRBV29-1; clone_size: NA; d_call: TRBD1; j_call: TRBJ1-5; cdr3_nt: TGCAGCGTTGCGGGACAGGGCAATCAGCCCCAGCATTTT; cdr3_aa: CSVAGQGNQPQHF
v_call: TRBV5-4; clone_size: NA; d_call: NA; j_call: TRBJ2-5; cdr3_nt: TGTGCCAGCAGCTTGTGGGGGGCCGGGGAGACCCAGTACTTC; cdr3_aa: CASSLWGAGETQYF
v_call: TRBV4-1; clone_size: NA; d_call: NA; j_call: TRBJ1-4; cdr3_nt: TGCGCCAGCAGCCAAGCCGTCGGACAGTCAACTAATGAAAAACTGTTTTTT; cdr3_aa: CASSQAVGQSTNEKLFF
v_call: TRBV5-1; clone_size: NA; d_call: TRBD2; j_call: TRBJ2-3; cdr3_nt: TGCGCCAGCAGCCTGGTAGGACTAGCGGGGTTGTCAGATACGCAGTATTTT; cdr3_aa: CASSLVGLAGLSDTQYF
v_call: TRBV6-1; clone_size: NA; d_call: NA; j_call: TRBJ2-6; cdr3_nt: TGTGCCAGCAGTGAAGCCGACATCTCTGGGGCCAACGTCCTGACTTTC; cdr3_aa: CASSEADISGANVLTF
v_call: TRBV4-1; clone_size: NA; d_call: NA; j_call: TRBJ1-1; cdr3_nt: TGCGCCAGCAGCCAAGCCGGGGCAAACACTGAAGCTTTCTTT; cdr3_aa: CASSQAGANTEAFF
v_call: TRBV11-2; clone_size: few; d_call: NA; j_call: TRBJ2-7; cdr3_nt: TGTGCCAGCAGCTTAGGTACCTACGAGCAGTACTTC; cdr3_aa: CASSLGTYEQYF
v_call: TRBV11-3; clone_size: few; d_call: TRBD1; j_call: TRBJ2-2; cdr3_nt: TGTGCCAGCAGCCCCACAGGGGCGGGCACCGGGGAGCTGTTTTTT; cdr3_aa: CASSPTGAGTGELFF
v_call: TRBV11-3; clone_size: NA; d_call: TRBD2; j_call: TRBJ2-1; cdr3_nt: TGTGCCAGCAGCCCGGGACTAGGGAACAATGAGCAGTTCTTC; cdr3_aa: CASSPGLGNNEQFF
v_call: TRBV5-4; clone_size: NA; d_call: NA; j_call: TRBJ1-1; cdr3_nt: TGTGCCACGAGAGGCGGGTACACTGAAGCTTTCTTT; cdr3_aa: CATRGGYTEAFF
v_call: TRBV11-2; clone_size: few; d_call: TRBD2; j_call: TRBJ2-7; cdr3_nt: TGTGCCAGCAGCTTAGTGCCAGCGGGGGTATGGGAGCAGTACTTC; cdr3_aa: CASSLVPAGVWEQYF
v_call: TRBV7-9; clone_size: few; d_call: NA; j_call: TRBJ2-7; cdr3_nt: TGTGCCAGCAGCTTAGCCAGGGGCGAGCAGTACTTC; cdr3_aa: CASSLARGEQYF
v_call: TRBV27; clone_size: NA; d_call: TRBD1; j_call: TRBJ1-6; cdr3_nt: TGTGCCAGCAGCTTGGACAGGGGCCATAATTCACCCCTCCACTTT; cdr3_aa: CASSLDRGHNSPLHF
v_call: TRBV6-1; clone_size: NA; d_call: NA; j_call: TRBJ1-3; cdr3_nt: TGTGCCAGCAGACCGCTCCGAGGCGAGGGGACCATATATTTT; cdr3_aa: CASRPLRGEGTIYF
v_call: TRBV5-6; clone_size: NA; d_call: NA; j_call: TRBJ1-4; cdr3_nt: TGTGCCAGCAGCTTGGGCGTGTACGATGAAAAACTGTTTTTT; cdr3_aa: CASSLGVYDEKLFF
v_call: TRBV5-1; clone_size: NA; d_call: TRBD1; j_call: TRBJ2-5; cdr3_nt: TGCGCCAGCAGCGACCCGGGACAGGGGTGGGAGACCCAGTACTTC; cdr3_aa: CASSDPGQGWETQYF
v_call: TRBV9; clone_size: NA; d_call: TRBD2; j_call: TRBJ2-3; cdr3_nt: TGTGCCAGCAGCGTCGCTAGCGGTCCTTACACAGATACGCAGTATTTT; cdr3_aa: CASSVASGPYTDTQYF